The 22 T cell receptor beta chains below all came from one sample that was sequenced in a study of blood T cells in healthy people across ages. The use of a sample-barcoded 5' primer and a J-beta primer mix characterized a second PCR of about 7 to 12 cycles. TCRdb analysed the 5' RACE reads with MiXCR anew, one entry per CDR3 protein. The data show just under 750,000 distinct CDR3 sequences, around a fifth seen once. Sequencing was done on a sample of blood. These receptors were obtained from a man between 65 and 85 years old in good health.

This clonotype was seen a handful of times. The rearrangement uses TRBV6-1 and TRBJ1-1; TRBD1 agrees at 7 bases. CDR3 size: 15 residues. V was clipped by 3 bases and J by 1 base; unmatched bases: 5. Germline V lookup: CDR1 MNHNS, CDR2 SASEGT. CDR3 residues: CASSDEGQTNTEAFF. The CDR3 bases are TGTGCCAGCAGTGACGAGGGACAGACGAACACTGAAGCTTTCTTT.

This sequence joins TRBV29-1 and TRBJ2-7; tentative D call: TRBD2 (7 bases). Trimming pared 1 base from V and 5 bases from J, leaving 12 bases between. CDR1 is SQVTM and CDR2 is ANQGSEA in the germline V gene. This CDR3 contains 13 residues. CDR3 protein: CSVEVRGADEQYF. The DNA of the CDR3 is TGCAGCGTTGAAGTTCGGGGGGCAGACGAGCAGTACTTC.

V usage is TRBV20-1 and J usage is TRBJ2-3; D unresolved. The CDR3 extends over 17 amino acids. Trimming cost V 1 base and J 1 base, with 18 bases left between them. CDR1 and CDR2 from the germline V gene are DFQATT and SNEGSKA (reference sequence). The CDR3 DNA reads TGCAGTGCTAGAGGTGTCTTTCGTGGAATCGGCACAGATACGCAGTATTTT. The encoded protein is CSARGVFRGIGTDTQYF.

This clonotype was detected only a few times. The rearrangement joins TRBV7-2 to TRBJ2-1; TRBD1 or TRBD2 may be the D gene (5 bases each). CDR3 size: 15 residues. Germline values: CDR1 SGHTA, CDR2 FQGNSA. The V end was cut by 5 bases, the J end by 6 bases, with 17 bases between. Written as DNA, the CDR3 is TGTGCCAGCAGCAGTATGTCCGGGACCGTCAATGAGCAGTTCTTC. Amino acid sequence: CASSSMSGTVNEQFF.

This clonotype showed up just a few times. The rearrangement joins TRBV6-2 or TRBV6-3 to TRBJ2-1; 8 nucleotides agree with TRBD1. The germline V gene encodes CDR1 MNHEY and CDR2 SVGEGT. The CDR3 extends over 15 amino acids. Trimming took 6 bases from V and 4 from J; bases not matched to a gene: 8. The CDR3 nucleotides read TGTGCCAGCAGGGGGTCCGGGACAGGATACAATGAGCAGTTCTTC. Residues: CASRGSGTGYNEQFF.

The CDR3 here is CASSSSRTSGRFQETQYF. DNA for the CDR3: TGTGCCAGCAGCTCCTCCCGGACTAGCGGGAGGTTCCAAGAGACCCAGTACTTC. The gene calls are TRBV7-2 and TRBJ2-5; TRBD2 agrees at 14 bases. Germline assignment: CDR1 SGHTA and CDR2 FQGNSA. The CDR3 sequence is 18 residues long. J gave up 1 base and V 4 bases, and 8 bases lay outside the gene matches.

This clonotype was detected many times. This chain joins TRBV7-9 and TRBJ1-2; D unresolved. V lost 6 bases to trimming and J lost 2 bases, with 13 bases between them. Germline lookup yields CDR1 SEHNR and CDR2 FQNEAQ (reference sequence). This CDR3 contains 14 residues. CDR3 sequence: CASRPLESNYGYTF. The CDR3 bases are TGTGCCAGCAGACCATTGGAAAGCAACTATGGCTACACCTTC. Full variable domain (rest looked up from reference TRBV7-9 and TRBJ1-2): DTGVSQNPRHKITKRGQNVTFRCDPISEHNRLYWYRQTLGQGPEFLTYFQNEAQLEKSRLLSDRFSAERPKGSFSTLEIQRTEQGDSAMYLCASRPLESNYGYTFGSGTRLTVV.

This clonotype has just a few counts. V and J are TRBV4-3 and TRBJ1-2; D is undetermined. There are 14 residues in the CDR3. Germline CDR1 and CDR2: LGHNA and YSLEER. Trimming removed 4 bases from V and 8 bases from J, with 17 bases in between. The CDR3 DNA follows: TGCGCCAGCAGCCCAAAACTCGGGGAGGTGGGCTACACCTTC. Amino acids: CASSPKLGEVGYTF.

The gene calls are TRBV6-2 or TRBV6-3 and TRBJ2-5, with D perhaps matching TRBD1 (6 bases). V was cut by 9 bases and J by 11 bases, with 19 bases left in between. CDR1 and CDR2 (germline): MNHEY, SVGEGT. The CDR3 extends over 12 amino acids. CDR3 loop: CASKTGYNEQYF. The DNA of the CDR3 is TGTGCCAGTAAAACAGGGTACAATGAGCAGTACTTC.

The table lists this clonotype with many counts. The chain uses TRBV11-2 and TRBJ2-5; D possibly corresponds to TRBD2 (6 bases). Matching the DNA end better, TRBJ2-7 makes the J call doubtful. CDR3 length equals 13 residues. CDR1 SGHAT and CDR2 FQNNGV come from the germline V gene. CDR3 region: CASSSLGGGEQYF. The CDR3 nucleotides read TGTGCCAGCAGCTCTTTGGGGGGTGGCGAGCAGTACTTC.

The table lists this clonotype with a few counts. This CDR3 reads CASSLGRQTVYGYTF. The CDR3 DNA is TGTGCCAGCAGCTTAGGAAGACAAACTGTCTATGGCTACACCTTC. This chain links TRBV7-2 with TRBJ1-2; D gene unclear. The CDR3 totals 15 residues. The V and J ends lost 1 base and 4 bases respectively, with 13 bases between them. CDR1 and CDR2 from the germline V gene are SGHTA and FQGNSA. The entire variable domain, with the rest obtained from reference TRBV7-2 and TRBJ1-2, is as follows: GAGVSQSPSNKVTEKGKDVELRCDPISGHTALYWYRQSLGQGLEFLIYFQGNSAPDKSGLPSDRFSAERTGGSVSTLTIQRTQQEDSAVYLCASSLGRQTVYGYTFGSGTRLTVV.

This clonotype was picked up a small number of times. CDR3 sequence reads: CASTRGVFTGELFF. CDR3 nucleotides: TGTGCCAGCACCCGCGGGGTCTTCACCGGGGAGCTGTTTTTT. The V call is TRBV12-3 or TRBV12-4, the J call TRBJ2-2; tentative D call: TRBD2 (6 bases). Trimming removed 7 bases at V and 4 bases at J, with 13 bases between. This CDR3 contains 14 residues.

This clonotype was observed many times. The rearrangement uses TRBV20-1 and TRBJ2-4; D is possibly TRBD2 (6 bases). CDR1 and CDR2 (germline): DFQATT, SNEGSKA (reference sequence). Trimming removed 4 bases from V and 1 base from J, with 11 bases in between. The CDR3 is 14 amino acids. CDR3 sequence reads: CSATHGTAKNIQYF. CDR3 nucleotides: TGCAGTGCTACTCACGGGACTGCCAAAAACATTCAGTACTTC.

This clonotype was counted between two and nine times. The chain is built from TRBV28 and TRBJ1-2, with 9 nucleotides matching TRBD1. The junction had 10 bases not matched to a gene; V was cut back by 5 bases and J by 6 bases. Per the germline V gene, CDR1 is MDHEN and CDR2 is SYDVKM. This CDR3 comprises 15 residues. In nucleotides, the CDR3 is TGTGCCAGCAGTCCCCCAGGACAGGGGAGGGATGGCTACACCTTC. As protein: CASSPPGQGRDGYTF.

For the CDR3, the DNA is TGTGCCAGCAGCACTAGGGTAGCGCCTAGCTCCTACGAGCAGTACGTC. Protein product: CASSTRVAPSSYEQYV. The V and J genes are TRBV9 and TRBJ2-7; the D gene is possibly TRBD2 (5 bases). The V and J ends lost 4 bases and 0 bases respectively, with 17 bases between them. This CDR3 region has 16 residues. Germline V gene sequence: CDR1 SGDLS, CDR2 YYNGEE.

This clonotype has just a few counts. The rearrangement joins TRBV12-3 or TRBV12-4 to TRBJ2-5; D call uncertain. The V gene lost 3 bases and the J gene lost 5 bases, with 10 bases spanning the gap. The CDR3 is made up of 13 amino acids. CDR3 sequence: CASSLWERETQYF. The CDR3 DNA reads TGTGCCAGCAGTTTGTGGGAAAGGGAGACCCAGTACTTC.

The rearrangement uses TRBV11-2 and TRBJ2-5; 7 bases agree with TRBD2. V was pared by 3 bases and J by 5 bases, with 12 bases of the junction left unmatched. Germline V gene data show CDR1 as SGHAT and CDR2 as FQNNGV. CDR3 size: 16 residues. The CDR3 spells CASSFLTGGLMETQYF. CDR3 DNA: TGTGCCAGCAGCTTTTTGACGGGGGGTTTAATGGAGACCCAGTACTTC.

This chain joins TRBV30 and TRBJ1-2, with no clear D. Germline assignment: CDR1 GTSNPN and CDR2 SVGIG (reference sequence). V was cut by 2 bases and J by 4 bases, with 11 bases left in between. The length of the CDR3 is 13 residues. The CDR3 DNA follows: TGTGCCTGGAGTCCGGTGGACCTCTATGGCTACACCTTC. Its translation: CAWSPVDLYGYTF.

This clonotype occurred a few times. The J gene is TRBJ2-3, the V gene TRBV7-2, with 10 bases that match TRBD2. Germline loops: CDR1 SGHTA, CDR2 FQGNSA. J was trimmed by 4 bases and V by 1 base; bases with no gene match: 8. The CDR3 has 17 amino acids. This CDR3 reads CASSLVPSLAGADTQYF. In DNA form, the CDR3 reads TGTGCCAGCAGCTTAGTACCCTCCCTAGCGGGAGCAGATACGCAGTATTTT.

The rearrangement uses TRBV6-5 and TRBJ1-1, with D possibly being TRBD1 (5 bases). V shed 5 bases and J shed 1 base, with 14 bases lying between them. The CDR3 totals 15 residues. Germline-derived CDR1 and CDR2 are MNHEY and SVGAGI. This chain's CDR3 is CASSPPGARNTEAFF. In DNA form, the CDR3 reads TGTGCCAGCAGTCCCCCTGGGGCGAGGAACACTGAAGCTTTCTTT.

V and J are TRBV7-3 and TRBJ2-1, with 11 bases lining up with TRBD2. The V segment lost 3 bases and the J segment 9 bases; nucleotides outside the gene matches: 7. Germline lookup yields CDR1 SGHTA and CDR2 FQGTGA. The CDR3 has 15 amino acids. In DNA, the CDR3 is TGTGCCAGCAGCTTGGGAGGGACTAGCGGAAGTGAGCAGTTCTTC. It specifies CASSLGGTSGSEQFF.

This chain links TRBV6-6 with TRBJ2-1, with D unclear. The CDR3 extends over 11 amino acids. Germline lookup yields CDR1 MNHNY and CDR2 SVGAGI (reference sequence). The V end lost 6 bases, the J end lost 6 bases, and 6 bases lay between the germline ends. The CDR3 reads CASRGINEQFF. The DNA for the CDR3 is TGTGCCAGCAGAGGGATCAATGAGCAGTTCTTC.